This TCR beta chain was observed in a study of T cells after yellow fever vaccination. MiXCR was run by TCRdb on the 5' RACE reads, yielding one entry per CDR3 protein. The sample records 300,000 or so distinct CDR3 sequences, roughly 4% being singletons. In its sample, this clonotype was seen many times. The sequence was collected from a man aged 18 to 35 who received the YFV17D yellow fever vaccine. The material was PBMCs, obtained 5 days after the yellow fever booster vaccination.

The CDR3 DNA is TGTGCCTCCGCCCGGGGGGCAAACAATGAGCAGTTCTTC. Its protein product is CASARGANNEQFF. The J gene is TRBJ2-1, the V gene TRBV6-5, with a possible D match to TRBD2 (7 bases). This CDR3 has 13 residues. The ends were cut back, 11 bases at V and 5 bases at J, with 16 bases in the middle. Germline V gives CDR1 MNHEY, CDR2 SVGAGI.